The 29 T cell receptor beta chains below come from one sample, sequenced in a study of CD8 T cells in ankylosing spondylitis. TCRdb re-called the 5' RACE reads with MiXCR, one entry per CDR3 protein. The sample holds 250,000 to 400,000 distinct CDR3 sequences, roughly 10% seen once. Sequencing was done on a sample of blood, either unsorted or a sorted T cell fraction (not recorded which). Receptors originate from a female donor with ankylosing spondylitis or in good health (not recorded which).

This clonotype was detected many times. This chain uses TRBV27 with TRBJ2-1; D gene ambiguous. CDR1 and CDR2 from the germline V gene are MNHEY and SMNVEV (reference sequence). The CDR3 runs 14 residues. V lost 6 bases to trimming and J lost 4 bases, with 13 bases between them. Written as DNA, the CDR3 is TGTGCCAGCAGCCCTTCGTCCGCATACAATGAGCAGTTCTTC. Protein sequence: CASSPSSAYNEQFF.

This clonotype was observed at least ten times. V gene TRBV5-1 combines with J gene TRBJ1-1; a possible D gene is TRBD1 (6 bases). CDR1 and CDR2 (germline): SGHRS, YFSETQ. Trimming pared 0 bases from V and 4 bases from J, leaving 13 bases between. CDR3 length: 15 amino acids. CDR3 nucleotide sequence: TGCGCCAGCAGCTTGGTTGCGGGGGGCGGCACTGAAGCTTTCTTT. This translates into CASSLVAGGGTEAFF.

This clonotype was counted ten times or more. This chain connects TRBV11-2 to TRBJ2-3, with D tentatively TRBD2 (6 bases). Germline CDR1 and CDR2: SGHAT and FQNNGV. The CDR3 is made up of 19 amino acids. The V and J ends lost 3 bases and 4 bases respectively, with 26 bases between them. The CDR3 bases are TGTGCCAGCAGCTTCACTCACTTGGTCCGGACTAAAGGAGCAGATACGCAGTATTTT. Its translation is CASSFTHLVRTKGADTQYF.

This clonotype was observed many times. J is TRBJ1-1 and V is TRBV7-9; TRBD1 might be the D (5 bases). From germline, CDR1 is SEHNR and CDR2 FQNEAQ (reference sequence). V was pared by 6 bases and J by 1 base, with 9 bases between. The CDR3 spans 13 residues. CDR3: CASSIGGNTEAFF. The CDR3 nucleotides read TGTGCCAGCAGTATTGGGGGGAACACTGAAGCTTTCTTT. Based on the CDR3 plus reference TRBV7-9 and TRBJ1-1, the full variable domain is DTGVSQNPRHKITKRGQNVTFRCDPISEHNRLYWYRQTLGQGPEFLTYFQNEAQLEKSRLLSDRFSAERPKGSFSTLEIQRTEQGDSAMYLCASSIGGNTEAFFGQGTRLTVV.

This clonotype was recorded at least ten times. The gene calls are TRBV5-1 and TRBJ2-4, with unresolved D. V dropped 0 bases and J dropped 3 bases, with 16 bases sitting between them. The CDR3 loop spans 17 amino acids. Germline V gene lookup returns CDR1 SGHRS and CDR2 YFSETQ. CDR3 loop: CASSLEGRAGGKNIQYF. For the CDR3, the DNA is TGCGCCAGCAGCTTGGAGGGTAGGGCAGGTGGCAAAAACATTCAGTACTTC.

This chain uses TRBV25-1 with TRBJ2-7; 7 nucleotides agree with TRBD1. This CDR3 spans 14 amino acids. CDR1 and CDR2 from the germline V gene are MGHDK and SYGVNS. J lost 1 base, V lost 3 bases, and 3 bases had no gene match. CDR3 nucleotide sequence: TGTGCCAGCAGTGACGGGACAGTATCCTACGAGCAGTACTTC. It codes for CASSDGTVSYEQYF.

This clonotype has a handful of counts. This chain joins TRBV5-6 and TRBJ2-1; 8 bases match TRBD2. Looked up from germline, CDR1 is SGHDT and CDR2 is YYEEEE. V shed 5 bases, J shed 6 bases, and the junction held 7 bases outside the gene matches. The length of the CDR3 is 14 residues. CDR3 loop: CASRRRGGSNEQFF. CDR3 nucleotide sequence: TGTGCCAGCAGGCGCCGGGGGGGGAGCAATGAGCAGTTCTTC.

A remark on this clonotype: Just one base apart from a much larger clone, this may be a read error. V and J are TRBV6-1 and TRBJ1-2; D gene ambiguous. Per the germline V gene, CDR1 is MNHNS and CDR2 is SASEGT. The CDR3 totals 11 residues. In DNA form, the CDR3 reads TGTGCCAGCAGTGAAAAGGCTGGCGACACCTTC. This gives the protein CASSEKAGDTF.

The gene calls are TRBV12-3 or TRBV12-4 and TRBJ2-6; the D call may be TRBD1 or TRBD2 (5 bases each). V was clipped by 4 bases and J by 2 bases, with 18 bases between them. This CDR3 has 18 amino acids. Written as DNA, the CDR3 is TGTGCCAGCAGTTCCCGGGGCAGATTTCCCCCTGGGGCCAACGTCCTGACTTTC. This codes for CASSSRGRFPPGANVLTF.

The rearrangement uses TRBV20-1 and TRBJ2-5, with D perhaps being TRBD1 or TRBD2 (5 bases each). V lost 5 bases to trimming and J lost 1 base, with 14 bases between them. Germline V gene data show CDR1 as DFQATT and CDR2 as SNEGSKA (reference sequence). CDR3 size: 14 residues. CDR3 in amino acids: CSASRRGSQETQYF. CDR3 DNA: TGCAGTGCTTCCCGCCGGGGCAGCCAAGAGACCCAGTACTTC.

This clonotype was detected ten times or more. The gene calls are TRBV29-1 and TRBJ2-7, with D perhaps TRBD2 (5 bases). V shed 3 bases and J shed 0 bases, with 15 bases lying between them. Per germline, CDR1 SQVTM and CDR2 ANQGSEA. This CDR3 is built from 15 residues. The DNA for the CDR3 is TGCAGCGTTGACGCCGGGGTCTCGACCTCCTACGAGCAGTACTTC. Its translation: CSVDAGVSTSYEQYF.

This clonotype was detected a few times. V usage is TRBV4-3 and J usage is TRBJ2-3, with D perhaps matching TRBD1 (6 bases). V shed 2 bases and J shed 1 base, with 16 bases lying between them. The CDR3 is 17 amino acids. Germline CDR1 is LGHNA and CDR2 is YSLEER. CDR3 residues: CASSQTGSRRGTDTQYF. As DNA, the CDR3 is TGCGCCAGCAGCCAAACAGGGTCCCGGAGAGGCACAGATACGCAGTATTTT.

This clonotype was seen many times. V gene TRBV20-1 combines with J gene TRBJ2-7; 7 bases are a match to TRBD1. The length of the CDR3 is 13 residues. V was clipped by 4 bases and J by 2 bases; unmatched bases: 5. Germline V gene data show CDR1 as DFQATT and CDR2 as SNEGSKA (reference sequence). DNA for the CDR3: TGCAGTGCTAAAAGGACAGGAACCTACGAGCAGTACTTC. Translating it yields CSAKRTGTYEQYF.

This clonotype was counted many times. This chain uses TRBV24-1 with TRBJ2-7, with D perhaps being TRBD1 or TRBD2 (5 bases each). The CDR3 runs to 14 residues. The germline CDR1 and CDR2 sequences are KGHDR and SFDVKD. The V gene lost 3 bases and the J gene lost 2 bases, with 10 bases spanning the gap. The CDR3 protein is CATSDGDLPYEQYF. The CDR3 DNA reads TGTGCCACCAGTGATGGGGACCTTCCCTACGAGCAGTACTTC.

Regarding this clonotype: Just one base apart from a much larger clone, this may be a read error. The J gene is TRBJ1-5, the V gene TRBV12-3 or TRBV12-4; TRBD1 matches 9 bases. The CDR3 loop spans 14 amino acids. The CDR3 loop is CASVGTGRNQPQPF. CDR3 DNA sequence: TGTGCCAGCGTTGGGACAGGGCGCAATCAGCCCCAGCCTTTT.

This clonotype was recorded many times. CDR3 coding DNA: TGCAGTGCTAGAGGGGTGTCCGATACGCAGTATTTT. Amino acid sequence: CSARGVSDTQYF. The rearrangement links TRBV20-1 to TRBJ2-3; D is unresolved. V was trimmed by 1 base and J by 6 bases, leaving 8 bases between them. This CDR3 contains 12 residues. Germline V gene data show CDR1 as DFQATT and CDR2 as SNEGSKA (reference sequence).

This clonotype was seen more than once but under ten times. The rearrangement joins TRBV25-1 to TRBJ2-5, with D perhaps matching TRBD1 (6 bases). V was shortened by 6 bases and J by 4 bases, with 15 bases between the two germline ends. The V gene's germline CDR1 is MGHDK and CDR2 SYGVNS. CDR3 length equals 14 residues. CDR3: CASSVQGDGETQYF. The DNA of the CDR3 is TGTGCCAGCAGCGTACAGGGAGACGGAGAGACCCAGTACTTC.

With regard to this clonotype: A much larger clone is a single base away; this may be a read error. This rearrangement joins TRBV20-1 to TRBJ2-3; D is possibly TRBD1 (6 bases). From germline, CDR1 is DFQATT and CDR2 SNEGSKA (reference sequence). This CDR3 has 16 amino acids. The CDR3 DNA is TGCTGTGCTAGAGCCTCCAACGCCAGGGGTACAGATACGCAGTATTTT. Translating gives CCARASNARGTDTQYF.

This clonotype was found many times. The chain is built from TRBV7-2 and TRBJ1-5; a possible D gene is TRBD1 (6 bases). Trimming left V 8 bases short and J 0 bases short, with 14 bases between. The CDR3 has 15 residues. CDR1 and CDR2 (germline): SGHTA, FQGNSA. Written as DNA, the CDR3 is TGTGCCAGCTCGCCAGGGGCCTATAGCAATCAGCCCCAGCATTTT. It encodes CASSPGAYSNQPQHF.

This clonotype came up many times. V is TRBV4-1 and J is TRBJ2-3; 7 bases agree with TRBD1. The CDR3 consists of 15 residues. Germline CDR1 reads MGHRA; CDR2 reads YSYEKL. V shed 3 bases and J 2 bases; nucleotides not matched to a gene: 5. CDR3: CASSHTGQDTDTQYF. The CDR3 nucleotides are TGCGCCAGCAGCCATACAGGACAGGACACAGATACGCAGTATTTT.

This clonotype was seen repeatedly, ten times or more. The CDR3 spells CASRDGQGNNSPLHF. CDR3 coding DNA: TGTGCCAGCAGGGACGGACAGGGGAATAATTCACCCCTCCACTTT. The V gene is TRBV12-3 or TRBV12-4, the J gene TRBJ1-6; 9 bases match TRBD1. After removal of 6 bases from V and 5 bases from J, the junction contained 5 bases not matched to a gene. This CDR3 has 15 amino acids.

This clonotype was recorded at least ten times. This chain joins TRBV6-6 and TRBJ1-1; D not certain. The CDR3 is 13 residues long. The germline CDR1 and CDR2 sequences are MNHNY and SVGAGI (reference sequence). V was cut by 5 bases and J by 3 bases, with 10 bases left in between. The CDR3 sequence: CASSREGYTEAFF. The CDR3, as DNA: TGTGCCAGCAGTAGGGAAGGGTACACTGAAGCTTTCTTT.

The chain employs TRBV5-5 and TRBJ2-2, with 8 bases identical to TRBD1. The CDR3 is made up of 17 amino acids. CDR1 and CDR2 from the germline V gene are SGHKS and YYEKEE (reference sequence). With V trimmed by 7 bases and J by 4 bases, 15 bases remained unmatched. The CDR3 is CASRPTGDRLSTGELFF. As DNA, the CDR3 is TGTGCCAGCCGACCAACAGGGGACAGGCTATCCACCGGGGAGCTGTTTTTT.

This clonotype was detected a few times. The V call is TRBV28, the J call TRBJ2-6, with D possibly being TRBD2 (6 bases). V lost 3 bases and J 0 bases, leaving 15 bases between the germline ends. The CDR3 length is 18 residues. The germline V gene has CDR1 MDHEN and CDR2 SYDVKM. This chain's CDR3 is CASSFWTNPTSGANVLTF. DNA of the CDR3: TGTGCCAGCAGTTTTTGGACTAACCCCACCTCTGGGGCCAACGTCCTGACTTTC.

This clonotype was seen repeatedly, ten times or more. The V and J genes are TRBV5-1 and TRBJ2-7, with 8 bases matching TRBD1. Germline V gene sequence: CDR1 SGHRS, CDR2 YFSETQ. After removal of 2 bases from V and 2 bases from J, the junction contained 6 bases not matched to a gene. There are 15 residues in the CDR3. CDR3: CASSLLQGAAYEQYF. Written as DNA, the CDR3 is TGCGCCAGCAGCTTATTGCAGGGGGCGGCCTACGAGCAGTACTTC.

The rearrangement links TRBV7-2 to TRBJ1-1, with D unclear. Trimming pared 6 bases from V and 0 bases from J, leaving 17 bases between. Germline V CDR1 and CDR2: SGHTA, FQGNSA. This CDR3 is 16 amino acids long. CDR3 sequence (DNA): TGTGCCAGCAGGCAAGGTCCTGGAGGAATGAACACTGAAGCTTTCTTT. The encoded protein is CASRQGPGGMNTEAFF. Filled out from reference TRBV7-2 and TRBJ1-1, the complete variable domain reads GAGVSQSPSNKVTEKGKDVELRCDPISGHTALYWYRQSLGQGLEFLIYFQGNSAPDKSGLPSDRFSAERTGGSVSTLTIQRTQQEDSAVYLCASRQGPGGMNTEAFFGQGTRLTVV.

Many counts were recorded for this clonotype. The V call is TRBV29-1, the J call TRBJ1-3; 7 nucleotides match TRBD1. The CDR3 is 12 residues long. CDR1 and CDR2 (germline): SQVTM, ANQGSEA. V gave up 7 bases and J gave up 2 bases; unmatched junction bases: 2. The CDR3 region is CSGQGTGNTIYF. The CDR3 DNA reads as TGCAGCGGACAGGGCACTGGAAACACCATATATTTT.

This clonotype was detected only a few times. The chain employs TRBV12-3 or TRBV12-4 and TRBJ2-2, with TRBD1 as a possible D gene (6 bases). The CDR3 length is 15 residues. V gave up 5 bases and J gave up 6 bases, with 16 bases separating them. CDR3 residues: CASSRRAGVPGELFF. In DNA form, the CDR3 reads TGTGCCAGCAGTCGCCGGGCAGGGGTCCCCGGGGAGCTGTTTTTT.

The V and J genes are TRBV7-9 and TRBJ2-7, with 9 bases that match TRBD2. Germline V gene lookup returns CDR1 SEHNR and CDR2 FQNEAQ (reference sequence). This CDR3 spans 12 amino acids. Trimming took 5 bases from V and 6 from J; bases not matched to a gene: 2. CDR3 residues: CASSQGLAEQYF. CDR3 DNA sequence: TGTGCCAGCAGCCAGGGACTAGCCGAGCAGTACTTC. Based on the CDR3 plus reference TRBV7-9 and TRBJ2-7, the full variable domain is DTGVSQNPRHKITKRGQNVTFRCDPISEHNRLYWYRQTLGQGPEFLTYFQNEAQLEKSRLLSDRFSAERPKGSFSTLEIQRTEQGDSAMYLCASSQGLAEQYFGPGTRLTVT.